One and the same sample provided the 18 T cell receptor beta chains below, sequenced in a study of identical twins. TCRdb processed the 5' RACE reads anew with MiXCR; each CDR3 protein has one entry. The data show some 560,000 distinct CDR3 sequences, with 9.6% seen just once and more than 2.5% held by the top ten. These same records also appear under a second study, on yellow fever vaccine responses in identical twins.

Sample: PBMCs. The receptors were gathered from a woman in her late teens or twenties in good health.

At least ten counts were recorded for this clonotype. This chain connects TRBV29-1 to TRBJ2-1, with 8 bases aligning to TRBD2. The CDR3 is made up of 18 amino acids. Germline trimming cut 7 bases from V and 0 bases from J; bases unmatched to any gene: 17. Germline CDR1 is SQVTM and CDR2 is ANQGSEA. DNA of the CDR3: TGCAGCGCCCGATTCCGGCGGGAGGTACCGAGCTCCTACAATGAGCAGTTCTTC. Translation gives CSARFRREVPSSYNEQFF.

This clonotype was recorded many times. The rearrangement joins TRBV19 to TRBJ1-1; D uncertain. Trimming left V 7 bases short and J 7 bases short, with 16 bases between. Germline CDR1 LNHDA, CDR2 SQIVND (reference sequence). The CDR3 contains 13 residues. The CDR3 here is CASIPQNWVEAFF. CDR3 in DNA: TGTGCCAGTATTCCCCAGAATTGGGTTGAAGCTTTCTTT.

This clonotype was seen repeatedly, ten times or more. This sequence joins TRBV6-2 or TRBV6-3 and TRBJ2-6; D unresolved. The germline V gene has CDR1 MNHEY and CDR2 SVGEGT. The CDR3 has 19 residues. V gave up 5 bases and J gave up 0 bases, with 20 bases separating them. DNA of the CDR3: TGTGCCAGCAGTACCGATATTGACGGAGCCCGCTCTGGGGCCAACGTCCTGACTTTC. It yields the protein CASSTDIDGARSGANVLTF.

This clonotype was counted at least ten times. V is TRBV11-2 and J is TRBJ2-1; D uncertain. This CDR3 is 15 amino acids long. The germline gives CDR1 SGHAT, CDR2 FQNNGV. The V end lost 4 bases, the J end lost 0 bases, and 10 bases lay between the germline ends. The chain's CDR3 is CASSSEPLSYNEQFF. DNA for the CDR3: TGTGCCAGCAGCTCTGAGCCCCTCTCCTACAATGAGCAGTTCTTC.

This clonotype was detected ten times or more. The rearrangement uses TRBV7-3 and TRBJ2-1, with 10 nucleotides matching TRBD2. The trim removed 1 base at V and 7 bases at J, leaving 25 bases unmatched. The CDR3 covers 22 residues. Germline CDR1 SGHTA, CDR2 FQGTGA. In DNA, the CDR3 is TGTGCCAGCAGCTTAAACCCAACCAGGAGTATTAGAGCGGGAGGGCCCAGTAATGAGCAGTTCTTC. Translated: CASSLNPTRSIRAGGPSNEQFF.

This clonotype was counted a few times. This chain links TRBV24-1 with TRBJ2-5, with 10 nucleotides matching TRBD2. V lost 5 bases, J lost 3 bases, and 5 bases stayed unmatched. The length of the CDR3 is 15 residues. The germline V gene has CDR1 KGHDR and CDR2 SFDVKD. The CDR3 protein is CATSVLAGVEETQYF. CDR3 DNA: TGTGCCACCAGTGTCCTAGCGGGGGTTGAAGAGACCCAGTACTTC.

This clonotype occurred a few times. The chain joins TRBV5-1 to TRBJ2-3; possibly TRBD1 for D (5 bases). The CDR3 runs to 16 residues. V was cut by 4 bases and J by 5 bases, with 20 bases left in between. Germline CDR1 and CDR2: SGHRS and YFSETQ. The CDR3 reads CASSGRVTGTGDTQYF. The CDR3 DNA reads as TGCGCCAGCAGCGGCCGGGTTACAGGCACGGGAGATACGCAGTATTTT.

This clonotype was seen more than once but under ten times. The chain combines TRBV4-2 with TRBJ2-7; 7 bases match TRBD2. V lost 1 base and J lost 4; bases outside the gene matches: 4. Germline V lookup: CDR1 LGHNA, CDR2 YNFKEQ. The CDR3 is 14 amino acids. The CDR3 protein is CASSQAAGDYEQYF. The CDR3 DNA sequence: TGTGCCAGCAGCCAAGCGGCGGGGGATTACGAGCAGTACTTC.

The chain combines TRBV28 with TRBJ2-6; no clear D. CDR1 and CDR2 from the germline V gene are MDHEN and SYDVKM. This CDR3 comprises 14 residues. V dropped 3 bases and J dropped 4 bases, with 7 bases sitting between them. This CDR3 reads CASSFIRGANVLTF. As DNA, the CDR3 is TGTGCCAGCAGTTTCATCCGGGGGGCCAACGTCCTGACTTTC.

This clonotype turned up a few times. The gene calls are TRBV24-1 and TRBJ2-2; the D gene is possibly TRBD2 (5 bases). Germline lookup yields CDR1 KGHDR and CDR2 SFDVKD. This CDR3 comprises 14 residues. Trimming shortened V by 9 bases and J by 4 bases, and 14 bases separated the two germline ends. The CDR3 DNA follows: TGTGCCACCGGCAACTTCGGGATCACCGGGGAGCTGTTTTTT. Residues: CATGNFGITGELFF.

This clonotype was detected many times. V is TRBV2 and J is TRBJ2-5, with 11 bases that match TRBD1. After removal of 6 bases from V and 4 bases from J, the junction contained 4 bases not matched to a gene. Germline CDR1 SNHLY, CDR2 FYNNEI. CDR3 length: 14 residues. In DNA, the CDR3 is TGTGCCAGCAGGGGACAGGGGGTCGGAGAGACCCAGTACTTC. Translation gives CASRGQGVGETQYF.

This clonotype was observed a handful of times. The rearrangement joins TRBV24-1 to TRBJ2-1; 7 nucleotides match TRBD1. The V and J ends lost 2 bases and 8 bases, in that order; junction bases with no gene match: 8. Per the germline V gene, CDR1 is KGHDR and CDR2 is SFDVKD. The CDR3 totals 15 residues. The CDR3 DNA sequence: TGTGCCACCAGTGATTGGAGACAGGGAGTCGATGAGCAGTTCTTC. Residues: CATSDWRQGVDEQFF.

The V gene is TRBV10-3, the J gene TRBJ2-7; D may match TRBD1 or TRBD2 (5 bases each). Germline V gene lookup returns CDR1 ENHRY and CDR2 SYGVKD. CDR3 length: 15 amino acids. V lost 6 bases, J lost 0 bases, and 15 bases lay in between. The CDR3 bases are TGTGCCATCAGCCGATCTTATGGGGGCTCCTACGAGCAGTACTTC. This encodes CAISRSYGGSYEQYF.

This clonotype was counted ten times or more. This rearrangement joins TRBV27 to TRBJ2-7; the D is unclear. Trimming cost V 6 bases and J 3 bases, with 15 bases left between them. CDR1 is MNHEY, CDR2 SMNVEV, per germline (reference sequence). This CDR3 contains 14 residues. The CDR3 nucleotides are TGTGCCAGCAGCCCCTTCACCCCGCGCTACGAGCAGTACTTC. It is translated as CASSPFTPRYEQYF.

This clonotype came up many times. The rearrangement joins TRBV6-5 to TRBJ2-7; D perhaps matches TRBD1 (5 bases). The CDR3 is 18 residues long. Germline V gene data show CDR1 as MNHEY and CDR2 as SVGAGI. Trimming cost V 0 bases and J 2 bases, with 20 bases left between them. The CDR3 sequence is CASSYSRSAGQDTYEQYF. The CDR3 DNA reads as TGTGCCAGCAGTTACTCGAGATCGGCTGGACAAGATACCTACGAGCAGTACTTC.

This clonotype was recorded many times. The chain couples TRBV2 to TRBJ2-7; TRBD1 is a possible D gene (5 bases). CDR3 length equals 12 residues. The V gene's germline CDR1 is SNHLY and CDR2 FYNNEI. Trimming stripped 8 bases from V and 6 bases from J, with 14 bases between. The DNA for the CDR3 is TGTGCCAGCGTTACAGGAGCAGGCGAGCAGTACTTC. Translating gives CASVTGAGEQYF.

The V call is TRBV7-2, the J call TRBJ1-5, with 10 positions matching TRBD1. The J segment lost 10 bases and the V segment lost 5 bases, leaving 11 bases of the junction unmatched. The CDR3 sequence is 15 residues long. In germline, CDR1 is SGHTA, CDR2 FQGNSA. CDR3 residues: CASSLVGQGNEPQHF. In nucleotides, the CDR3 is TGTGCCAGCAGCCTAGTGGGACAGGGGAACGAACCCCAGCATTTT.

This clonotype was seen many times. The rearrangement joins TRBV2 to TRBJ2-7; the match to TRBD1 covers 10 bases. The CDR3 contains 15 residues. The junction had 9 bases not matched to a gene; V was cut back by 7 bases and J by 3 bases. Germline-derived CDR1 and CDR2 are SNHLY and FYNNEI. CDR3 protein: CASMSRTGGLYEQYF. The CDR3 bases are TGTGCCAGCATGTCGCGGACAGGGGGACTCTACGAGCAGTACTTC.